What follows are 22 T cell receptor beta chains derived from one specimen sequenced in a study of T cells in Graves' hyperthyroidism and ophthalmopathy. RNA transcripts served as the template for amplifying TCR beta CDR3 regions. Using the HTBI primer set, a first-round RT-PCR was run on the TCR CDR3. TCRdb independently ran MiXCR on the multiplex PCR reads; one entry per CDR3 protein. The sample holds about 300,000 distinct CDR3 sequences, approximately 14% seen once. Sample: blood. The receptors shown here come from a woman between 40 and 50 years old with Graves' hyperthyroidism.

This clonotype came up many times. This sequence joins TRBV6-2 or TRBV6-3 and TRBJ2-7; 12 nucleotides match TRBD2. The CDR3 length is 13 residues. With 6 bases clipped from V and 6 bases from J, the junction kept 3 bases outside the gene matches. Germline CDR1 reads MNHEY; CDR2 reads SVGEGT. DNA for the CDR3: TGTGCCAGCAGGACTAGCGGGAGTTTCGAGCAGTACTTC. Residues: CASRTSGSFEQYF.

This clonotype was counted a few times. The V and J genes are TRBV18 and TRBJ2-1; 12 bases align to TRBD1. J gave up 7 bases and V 6 bases, and 10 bases lay outside the gene matches. CDR1 and CDR2 from the germline V gene are KGHSH and LQKENI. The CDR3 length is 16 residues. The CDR3 nucleotides read TGTGCCAGCTCCCAAAGCATGGGACAGGGGGCAAATGAGCAGTTCTTC. Its protein product is CASSQSMGQGANEQFF. Looking up the rest from reference TRBV18 and TRBJ2-1 gives the full variable domain: NAGVMQNPRHLVRRRGQEARLRCSPMKGHSHVYWYRQLPEEGLKFMVYLQKENIIDESGMPKERFSAEFPKEGPSILRIQQVVRGDSAAYFCASSQSMGQGANEQFFGPGTRLTVL.

This clonotype was seen at least ten times. The chain employs TRBV5-1 and TRBJ1-6; D is ambiguous. The germline V gene has CDR1 SGHRS and CDR2 YFSETQ. The CDR3 consists of 15 residues. Deletions cut 0 bases from V and 10 bases from J, with 14 bases between. As DNA, the CDR3 is TGCGCCAGCAGCTTGGTGCCCGGGGATGGGTCACCCCTCCACTTT. Translated: CASSLVPGDGSPLHF.

This clonotype was detected ten times or more. The J gene is TRBJ2-7, the V gene TRBV7-2; no reliable D call. Per germline, CDR1 SGHTA and CDR2 FQGNSA. There are 16 residues in the CDR3. V lost 1 base and J lost 3, with 16 bases in between. The CDR3: CASSLVGSPPFYEQYF. DNA for the CDR3: TGTGCCAGCAGCTTAGTAGGATCCCCCCCTTTCTACGAGCAGTACTTC.

This clonotype was seen many times. V usage is TRBV6-1 and J usage is TRBJ2-1, with D maybe TRBD1 (6 bases). This CDR3 has 17 residues. V gave up 8 bases and J gave up 0 bases, with 20 bases separating them. Germline V gives CDR1 MNHNS, CDR2 SASEGT. DNA of the CDR3: TGTGCCAGCCCGAACCCGACAGGCGCCAGCTCCTACAATGAGCAGTTCTTC. It codes for CASPNPTGASSYNEQFF.

This clonotype was observed many times. This chain joins TRBV19 and TRBJ1-1; D gene unclear. Germline V lookup: CDR1 LNHDA, CDR2 SQIVND (reference sequence). The V and J ends lost 11 bases and 2 bases respectively, with 21 bases between them. The CDR3 length is 15 residues. This CDR3 is CASRVEVAANTEAFF. In nucleotides, the CDR3 is TGTGCCTCTAGGGTGGAGGTGGCGGCCAACACTGAAGCTTTCTTT.

This clonotype has ten or more counts. The chain has TRBV7-9 and TRBJ2-1; 12 bases map to TRBD2. V was pared by 5 bases and J by 9 bases, with 5 bases of the junction left unmatched. Germline CDR1 is SEHNR and CDR2 is FQNEAQ (reference sequence). CDR3 length: 14 residues. The CDR3 bases are TGTGCCAGCAGCCGAATGACTAGCGGGGGTGAGCAGTTCTTC. Translating it yields CASSRMTSGGEQFF.

This clonotype was seen ten or more times. This chain connects TRBV6-1 to TRBJ1-5; 8 positions agree with TRBD1. Trimming cost V 4 bases and J 7 bases; bases outside gene matches: 9. Germline V gene sequence: CDR1 MNHNS, CDR2 SASEGT. The CDR3 contains 15 residues. CDR3: CASSGSGTGSQPQHF. DNA of the CDR3: TGTGCCAGCAGTGGAAGCGGGACAGGCTCGCAGCCCCAGCATTTT.

This clonotype was counted ten times or more. The rearrangement links TRBV2 to TRBJ1-4; 9 nucleotides align to TRBD1. Germline CDR1 and CDR2: SNHLY and FYNNEI. The junction had 7 bases not matched to a gene; V was cut back by 5 bases and J by 6 bases. The CDR3 runs 15 residues. In DNA, the CDR3 is TGTGCCAGCAGTCCGTCCCGGGACAGGGATGAAAAACTGTTTTTT. Translation gives CASSPSRDRDEKLFF. Variable domain in full (rest from reference TRBV2 and TRBJ1-4): EPEVTQTPSHQVTQMGQEVILRCVPISNHLYFYWYRQILGQKVEFLVSFYNNEISEKSEIFDDQFSVERPDGSNFTLKIRSTKLEDSAMYFCASSPSRDRDEKLFFGSGTQLSVL.

This clonotype was seen repeatedly, ten times or more. The chain recombines TRBV20-1 with TRBJ2-5, with 9 bases identical to TRBD2. The junction had 7 bases not matched to a gene; V was cut back by 0 bases and J by 5 bases. The CDR3 contains 15 residues. Germline values: CDR1 DFQATT, CDR2 SNEGSKA (reference sequence). CDR3 in DNA: TGCAGTGCTAGAGATGCGCGGGAGGGCCATGAGACCCAGTACTTC. This encodes CSARDAREGHETQYF.

This clonotype was seen repeatedly, ten times or more. The chain uses TRBV10-3 and TRBJ1-4, with D hard to call. The length of the CDR3 is 15 residues. Germline V lookup: CDR1 ENHRY, CDR2 SYGVKD. The V and J ends lost 10 bases and 5 bases respectively, with 20 bases between them. The CDR3 region has the DNA TGTGCCACGAGGGAGCGTGAATCTCGGAATGAAAAACTGTTTTTT. Protein product: CATRERESRNEKLFF.

This chain uses TRBV7-6 with TRBJ2-1; perhaps TRBD2 as D (6 bases). The CDR3 totals 16 residues. The germline gives CDR1 SGHVS, CDR2 FNYEAQ. The V end was cut by 5 bases, the J end by 3 bases, with 17 bases between. DNA for the CDR3: TGTGCCAGCAGCCCCTCGCCGGAGGGCGGCTACAATGAGCAGTTCTTC. Translated, it gives CASSPSPEGGYNEQFF.

This clonotype was observed a few times. The gene calls are TRBV4-1 and TRBJ1-2; 7 nucleotides match TRBD1. Germline V lookup: CDR1 MGHRA, CDR2 YSYEKL. Unmatched junction bases numbered 8, after V lost 6 bases and J lost 1 base. This CDR3 spans 15 amino acids. The CDR3 DNA reads as TGCGCCAGCAGGCTCGCAGGGGGAAATAACTATGGCTACACCTTC. Residues: CASRLAGGNNYGYTF.

This clonotype was seen repeatedly, ten times or more. The rearrangement uses TRBV14 and TRBJ2-3; no reliable D call. V lost 3 bases and J 2 bases, leaving 12 bases between the germline ends. Germline V gives CDR1 SGHDN, CDR2 FVKESK. CDR3 length equals 15 residues. The CDR3 here is CASSQVLGNTDTQYF. The CDR3, as DNA: TGTGCCAGCAGCCAGGTCCTGGGGAACACAGATACGCAGTATTTT.

Written as DNA, the CDR3 is TGTGCCAGCAGCTTAGCCCAGGGGTCATGGACTGAAGCTTTCTTT. Translating it yields CASSLAQGSWTEAFF. The chain joins TRBV7-9 to TRBJ1-1; D possibly corresponds to TRBD1 (6 bases). Germline V lookup: CDR1 SEHNR, CDR2 FQNEAQ (reference sequence). The CDR3 has 15 amino acids. The ends were cut back, 0 bases at V and 5 bases at J, with 13 bases in the middle.

At least ten counts were recorded for this clonotype. The CDR3 here is CATTAAGRNTEAFF. DNA for the CDR3: TGTGCCACCACGGCGGCAGGGCGGAACACTGAAGCTTTCTTT. The J gene is TRBJ1-1, the V gene TRBV15; D possibly corresponds to TRBD1 (5 bases). The CDR3 sequence is 14 residues long. V was trimmed by 7 bases and J by 1 base, leaving 13 bases between them. The germline V gene has CDR1 LNHNV and CDR2 YYDKDF (reference sequence). Looking up the rest from reference TRBV15 and TRBJ1-1 gives the full variable domain: DAMVIQNPRYQVTQFGKPVTLSCSQTLNHNVMYWYQQKSSQAPKLLFHYYDKDFNNEADTPDNFQSRRPNTSFCFLDIRSPGLGDTAMYLCATTAAGRNTEAFFGQGTRLTVV.

Only a few counts were recorded for this clonotype. With a much larger clone just one base away, this may be a read error. V and J are TRBV12-3 or TRBV12-4 and TRBJ2-5; 10 bases are shared with TRBD2. This CDR3 region has 14 residues. The CDR3 sequence: CASSLGLAQGTQYF. In DNA form, the CDR3 reads TGTGCCAGCAGTTTGGGACTAGCGCAAGGGACCCAGTACTTC.

This clonotype has ten or more counts. For the CDR3, the DNA is TGTGCCAGCAGGTACGGGAATGAAAAACTGTTTTTT. It codes for CASRYGNEKLFF. This chain uses TRBV13 with TRBJ1-4; D is ambiguous. The CDR3 sequence is 12 residues long. Trimming pared 6 bases from V and 5 bases from J, leaving 7 bases between. The germline V gene has CDR1 PRHDT and CDR2 FYEKMQ (reference sequence).

In its sample, this clonotype was seen many times. V is TRBV30 and J is TRBJ2-7; D remains unclear. Germline V gene lookup returns CDR1 GTSNPN and CDR2 SVGIG (reference sequence). V gave up 4 bases and J gave up 0 bases, with 7 bases separating them. The CDR3 is made up of 12 amino acids. Here the CDR3 reads CAWIKTSYEQYF. The CDR3 DNA reads TGTGCCTGGATCAAGACCTCCTACGAGCAGTACTTC. The complete variable domain, with remaining parts taken from reference TRBV30 and TRBJ2-7, reads SQTIHQWPATLVQPVGSPLSLECTVEGTSNPNLYWYRQAAGRGLQLLFYSVGIGQISSEVPQNLSASRPQDRQFILSSKKLLLSDSGFYLCAWIKTSYEQYFGPGTRLTVT.

This clonotype was detected many times. CDR3: CASSQITVTRRVSYEQYF. The CDR3 DNA follows: TGCGCCAGCAGCCAAATAACGGTGACGCGCAGAGTCTCCTACGAGCAGTACTTC. The rearrangement joins TRBV4-1 to TRBJ2-7; D call uncertain. CDR1 is MGHRA and CDR2 is YSYEKL in the germline V gene. Trimming stripped 2 bases from V and 0 bases from J, with 20 bases between. The CDR3 sequence is 18 residues long.

This clonotype was seen many times. The J gene is TRBJ2-5, the V gene TRBV12-3 or TRBV12-4, with D perhaps TRBD1 or TRBD2 (6 bases each). The V end was cut by 5 bases, the J end by 5 bases, with 15 bases between. The CDR3 covers 14 residues. The CDR3 coding sequence is TGTGCCAGCAGTCCCTTAAGGGGGAGGGAGACCCAGTACTTC. Residues: CASSPLRGRETQYF.

In this sample, this clonotype turned up many times. This chain links TRBV11-3 with TRBJ2-1, with a weak D call TRBD1 (5 bases). Germline CDR1 reads SGHNT; CDR2 reads YENEEA. V lost 4 bases to trimming and J lost 3 bases, with 19 bases between them. This CDR3 is built from 17 residues. The CDR3 coding sequence is TGTGCCAGCAGCTCCCCGACAGCGCGAGCATTCTACAATGAGCAGTTCTTC. Amino acid sequence: CASSSPTARAFYNEQFF.